The clone carrying this TCR beta chain was picked up one time. The repertoire was sequenced with immunoSEQ multiplex PCR; TCRdb's copy has only in-frame clones and lacks some. Found here are 170,000 or so clones, 90% of them singletons; the top ten hold around 3%. This sample is drawn from a study of T cell responses to AZD1222 COVID-19 vaccine. Here the sequenced sample was peripheral blood, taken on day 0 of AZD1222 vaccination. This TCR was sampled from an adult in good health.

CDR3: CASSPSHAATPSGANVLTF. The CDR3 nucleotides are TGTGCCAGCAGCCCCTCCCATGCAGCAACACCATCTGGGGCCAACGTCCTGACTTTC. The chain joins TRBV7-9 to TRBJ2-6, with no clear D. V lost 5 bases, J lost 1 base, and 21 bases lay in between. Germline CDR1 is SEHNR and CDR2 is FQNEAQ (reference sequence). The CDR3 consists of 19 residues.